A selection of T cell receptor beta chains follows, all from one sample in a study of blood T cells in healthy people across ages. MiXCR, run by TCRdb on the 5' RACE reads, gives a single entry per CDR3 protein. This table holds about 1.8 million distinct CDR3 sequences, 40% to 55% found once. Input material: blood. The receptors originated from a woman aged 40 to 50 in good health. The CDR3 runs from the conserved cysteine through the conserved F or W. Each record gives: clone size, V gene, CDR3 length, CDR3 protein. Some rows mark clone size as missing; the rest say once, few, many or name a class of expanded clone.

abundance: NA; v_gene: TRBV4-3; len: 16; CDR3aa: CASSTGAGGHGDTQYF
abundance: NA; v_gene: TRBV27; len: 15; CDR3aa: CASSVYRASTDTQYF
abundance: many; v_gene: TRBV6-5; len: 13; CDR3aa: CASTPGGGDTQYF
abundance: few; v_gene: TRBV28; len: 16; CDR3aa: CASISADRTRNSPLHF
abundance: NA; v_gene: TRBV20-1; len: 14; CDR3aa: CSASSWEREETQYF
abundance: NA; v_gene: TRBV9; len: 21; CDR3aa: CASSVEGVWGPGSMMNTEAFF
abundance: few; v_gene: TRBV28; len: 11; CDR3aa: CASSWRGEQYF
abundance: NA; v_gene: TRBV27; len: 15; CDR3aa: CASRASGGARDTQYF
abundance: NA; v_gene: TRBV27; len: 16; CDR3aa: CASSLSARGLIYGYTF
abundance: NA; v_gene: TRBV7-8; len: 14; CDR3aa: CASSVAGLSRGYTF
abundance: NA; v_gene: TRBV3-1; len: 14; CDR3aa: CASSQRLVTDTQYF
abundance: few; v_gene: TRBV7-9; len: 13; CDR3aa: CASSLAANNEQFF
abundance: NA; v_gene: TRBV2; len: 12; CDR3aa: CASSADVGRQYF
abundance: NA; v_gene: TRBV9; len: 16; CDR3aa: CASRPRQGQSTDTQYF
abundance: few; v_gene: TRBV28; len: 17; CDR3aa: CASTVGGPGLAYNEQFF
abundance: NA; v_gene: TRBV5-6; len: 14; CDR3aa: CASSLGLAGLVQYF
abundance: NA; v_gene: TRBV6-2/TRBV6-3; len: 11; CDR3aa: CASSTAPEQYF
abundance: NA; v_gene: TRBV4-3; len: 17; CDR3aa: CASSQVHNGGLYNEQFF
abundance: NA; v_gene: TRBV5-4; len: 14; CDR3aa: CASSLDFSTETQYF
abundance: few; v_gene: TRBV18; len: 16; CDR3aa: CASSPSAQASTDTQYF
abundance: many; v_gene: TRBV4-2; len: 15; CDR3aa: CASSQETSGQETQYF
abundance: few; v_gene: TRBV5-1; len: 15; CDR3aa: CASSLEQEIYNEQFF
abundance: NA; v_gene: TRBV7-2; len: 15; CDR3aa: CASSLTRLAGETQYF
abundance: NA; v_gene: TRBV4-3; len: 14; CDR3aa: CTSSLQGEEEKLFF
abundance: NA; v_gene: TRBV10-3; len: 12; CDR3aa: CAISESRIEAFF
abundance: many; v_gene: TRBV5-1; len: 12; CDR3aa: CASSLVENEQFF
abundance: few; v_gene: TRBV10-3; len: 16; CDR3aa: CAISPGLRGRGETQYF
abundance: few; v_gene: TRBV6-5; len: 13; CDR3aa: CASSRQGYYEQYF
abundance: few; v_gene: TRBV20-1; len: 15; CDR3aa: CSASRDIVAKNIQYF
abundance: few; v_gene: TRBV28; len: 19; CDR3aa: CASSAWTGGDSSGANVLTF
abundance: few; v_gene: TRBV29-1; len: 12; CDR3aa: CSVAGLSYGYTF
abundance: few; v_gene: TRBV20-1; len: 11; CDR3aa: CSARDSGEQFF
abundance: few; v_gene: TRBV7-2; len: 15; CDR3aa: CASSLTSLGTDTQYF
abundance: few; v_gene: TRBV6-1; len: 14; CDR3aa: CASSLQGIQETQYF
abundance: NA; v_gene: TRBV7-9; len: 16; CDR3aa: CASSLEQGGSYNEQYF
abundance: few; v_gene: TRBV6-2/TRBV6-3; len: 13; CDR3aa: CASSGQALGGYTF
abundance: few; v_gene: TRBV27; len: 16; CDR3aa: CASSFLSRGAQETQYF
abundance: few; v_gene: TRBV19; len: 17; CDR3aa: CATRTGQGYSGANVLTF
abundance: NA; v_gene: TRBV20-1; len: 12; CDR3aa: CSAADRVETQYF
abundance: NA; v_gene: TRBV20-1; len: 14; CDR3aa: CSAPGQGGYTEAFF
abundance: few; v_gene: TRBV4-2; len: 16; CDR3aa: CASSQDPQVQNYGYTF
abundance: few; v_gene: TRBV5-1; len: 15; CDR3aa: CASSRGTGNDYGYTF
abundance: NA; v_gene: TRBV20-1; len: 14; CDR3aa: CSAIGPSGQETQYF
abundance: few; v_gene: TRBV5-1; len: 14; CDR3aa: CASSPGDAAYEQYF
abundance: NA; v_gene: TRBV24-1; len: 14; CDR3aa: CATSVSGGGETQYF
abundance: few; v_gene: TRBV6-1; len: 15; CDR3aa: CASSEASQGHNEQFF
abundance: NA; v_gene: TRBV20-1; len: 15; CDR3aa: CSARAPGGGLYEQYF
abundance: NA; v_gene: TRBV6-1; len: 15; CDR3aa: CASSEWGQMGEKLFF
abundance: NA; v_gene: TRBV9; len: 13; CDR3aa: CASSVVQGSGYTF
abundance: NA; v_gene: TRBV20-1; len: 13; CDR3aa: CSAGTRSYNEQFF
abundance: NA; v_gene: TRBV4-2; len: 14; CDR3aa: CASSQRTGDEKLFF
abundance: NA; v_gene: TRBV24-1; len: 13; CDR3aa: CATSDASPNEQFF
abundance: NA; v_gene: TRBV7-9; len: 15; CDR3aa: CAGSLVATPNYGYTF
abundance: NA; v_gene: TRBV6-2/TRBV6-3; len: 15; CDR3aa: CASSAPGTGEETQYF
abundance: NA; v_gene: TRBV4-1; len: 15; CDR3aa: CASSQGAANQETQYF
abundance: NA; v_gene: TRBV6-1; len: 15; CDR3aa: CASCTGRTYQETQYF
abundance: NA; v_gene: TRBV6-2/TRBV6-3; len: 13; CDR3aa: CASSDSAYYGYTF